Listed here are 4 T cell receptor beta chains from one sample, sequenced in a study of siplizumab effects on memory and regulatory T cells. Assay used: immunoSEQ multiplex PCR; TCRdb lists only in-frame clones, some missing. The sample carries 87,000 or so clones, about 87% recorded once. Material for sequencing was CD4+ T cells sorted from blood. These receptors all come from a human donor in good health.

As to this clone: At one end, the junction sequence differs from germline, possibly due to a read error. As DNA, the CDR3 is TGTGTCAGCTCACCCCGGGGCTCCTCACCCTACGAGCAGTACTTC. It translates to CVSSPRGSSPYEQYF. The rearrangement uses TRBV18 and TRBJ2-7; D possibly uses TRBD1 or TRBD2 (5 bases each). This CDR3 region has 15 residues. Germline V gives CDR1 KGHSH, CDR2 LQKENI.

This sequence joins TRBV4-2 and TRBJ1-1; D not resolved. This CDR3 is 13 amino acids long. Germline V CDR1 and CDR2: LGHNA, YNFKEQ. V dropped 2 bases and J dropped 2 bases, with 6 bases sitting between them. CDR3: CASSQRPNTEAFF. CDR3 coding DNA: TGTGCCAGCAGCCAAAGACCAAACACTGAAGCTTTCTTT.

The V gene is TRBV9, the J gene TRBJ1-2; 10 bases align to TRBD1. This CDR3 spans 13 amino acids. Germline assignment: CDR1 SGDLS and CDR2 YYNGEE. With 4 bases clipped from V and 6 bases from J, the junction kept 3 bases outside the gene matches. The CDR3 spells CASSTGTGDGYTF. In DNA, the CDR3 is TGTGCCAGCAGCACCGGGACAGGGGATGGCTACACCTTC. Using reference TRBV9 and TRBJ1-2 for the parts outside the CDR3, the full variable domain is DSGVTQTPKHLITATGQRVTLRCSPRSGDLSVYWYQQSLDQGLQFLIQYYNGEERAKGNILERFSAQQFPDLHSELNLSSLELGDSALYFCASSTGTGDGYTFGSGTRLTVV.

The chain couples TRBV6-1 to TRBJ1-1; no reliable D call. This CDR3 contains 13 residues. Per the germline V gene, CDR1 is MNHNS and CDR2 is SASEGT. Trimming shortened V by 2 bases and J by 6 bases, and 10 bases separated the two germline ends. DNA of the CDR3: TGTGCCAGCAGTGAACGGCGTAGAGCTGAAGCTTTCTTT. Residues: CASSERRRAEAFF.